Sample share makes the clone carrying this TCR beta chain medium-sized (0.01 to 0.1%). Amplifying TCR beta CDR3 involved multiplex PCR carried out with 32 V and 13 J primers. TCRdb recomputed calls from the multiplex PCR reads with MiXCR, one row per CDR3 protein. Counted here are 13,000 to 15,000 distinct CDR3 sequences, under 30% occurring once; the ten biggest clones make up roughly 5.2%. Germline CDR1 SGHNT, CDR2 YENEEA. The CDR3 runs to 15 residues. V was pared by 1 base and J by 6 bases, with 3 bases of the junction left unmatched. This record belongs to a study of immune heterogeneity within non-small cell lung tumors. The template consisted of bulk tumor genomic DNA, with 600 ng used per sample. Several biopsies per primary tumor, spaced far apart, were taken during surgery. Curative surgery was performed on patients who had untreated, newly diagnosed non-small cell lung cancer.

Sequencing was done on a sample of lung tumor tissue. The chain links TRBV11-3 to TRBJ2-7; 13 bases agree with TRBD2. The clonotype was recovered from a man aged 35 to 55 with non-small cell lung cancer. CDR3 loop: CASSLVGLAGTEQYF. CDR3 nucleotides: TGTGCCAGCAGCTTAGTGGGACTAGCGGGAACCGAGCAGTACTTC.